This TCR beta chain was captured by sequencing in a study of regulatory T cells in long-lasting Graves disease. Documented time point: newly diagnosed GD, antithyroid drugs for less than 3 months. From RNA extracted from PBMCs, the TCR library was made. TCR beta libraries were built with iRepertoire HTBI primers and Arm-PCR of CDR3 regions. TCRdb ran MiXCR on the multiplex PCR reads and lists one entry per CDR3 protein. The repertoire holds roughly 510,000 distinct CDR3 sequences, with about 15% as singletons. The germline CDR1 and CDR2 sequences are MNHEY and SVGAGI. This CDR3 comprises 16 residues. The V gene end was trimmed by 4 bases and the J gene end by 1 base; junction bases not matched to a gene: 9. This clonotype occurred many times. This sample was also put to use in a study of T cells in Graves' hyperthyroidism and ophthalmopathy.

The J gene is TRBJ2-7, the V gene TRBV6-5; 8 bases line up with TRBD2. The clonotype was recovered from a man between 18 and 29 years old with Graves disease. Specimen: peripheral blood mononuclear cells (PBMCs), collected at new diagnosis, from a patient treated with antithyroid drugs. CDR3 sequence: CASSWDGGAGSYEQYF. In DNA form, the CDR3 reads TGTGCCAGCAGTTGGGACGGGGGGGCCGGTTCCTACGAGCAGTACTTC.